This T cell receptor (beta chain) stems from a study of human T cells and chemical hapten exposure. This clonotype was recorded at least ten times. Its antigen is undetermined. Whole-study findings and limits: Counts of TCRs above 1 in 1000 frequency stayed unchanged with DPC sensitization.

Time point denoted: pre-sensitization, week 0. Specified treatment: therapeutic diphenylcyclopropenone sensitization with weekly scalp DPC. Patients had alopecia, were aged 18 to 70, and were not pregnant. In the authors' workflow: Samples contained a median of approximately 100,000 TCRs, with a range of roughly 20,000 to 700,000. TCRdb processed the RACE reads anew with MiXCR; each CDR3 protein has one entry. TCRdb, not the original authors, processed these V and J calls. The sample has 55,000 to 75,000 distinct CDR3 sequences, around 7% seen once. The origin of this receptor is a woman younger than 45 with alopecia areata. Some clones in this sample may be carry-over from other donors' samples. Material: whole blood, obtained in connection with sensitization to the hapten diphenylcyclopropenone (DPC).

CDR3: CASSPAKTSGGAVNEQFF. The CDR3 nucleotides read TGTGCCAGCAGCCCAGCAAAGACTAGCGGGGGGGCTGTGAATGAGCAGTTCTTC. The V call is TRBV3-1, the J call TRBJ2-1, with 14 bases lining up with TRBD2. Germline V gene lookup returns CDR1 LGHDT and CDR2 YNNKEL (reference sequence). The CDR3 is 18 residues long. Trimming removed 4 bases from V and 7 bases from J; junction bases left unmatched: 12.